This T cell receptor (beta chain) was identified in a study of T cells after yellow fever vaccination. Study-level findings and limits: It was a small share of clonotypes that appeared in both CD4 and CD8 compartments. Booster samples showed a return of most primary-vaccination clones (roughly 96% CD4, around 85% CD8). Bulk-population clonotypes that are abundant could appear as contaminants in FACS-sorted repertoires.

This clonotype was detected many times. Its antigen remains unidentified. Trimming stripped 6 bases from V and 2 bases from J, with 14 bases between. CDR3 length: 14 residues. The germline gives CDR1 DFQATT, CDR2 SNEGSKA (reference sequence). TCR cDNA, made by 5'RACE template switching, carried an added universal primer site and UMIs. TCRdb passed the 5' RACE reads through MiXCR, listing each CDR3 protein once. This table holds 70,000 or so distinct CDR3 sequences, 5% to 6.5% found once. This specimen consisted of CD4+ T cells sorted from PBMCs, obtained roughly 15 days after the first yellow fever vaccination. This receptor was taken from a man aged 18 to 30 who received the YFV17D yellow fever vaccine. This chain joins TRBV20-1 and TRBJ2-1; weak D call: TRBD1 (6 bases). Written as DNA, the CDR3 is TGCAGTGCCGCCGGTTGGGACACCTACAATGAGCAGTTCTTC. Translating it yields CSAAGWDTYNEQFF.